The T cell receptor beta chain described here comes from a study of T cells in women clearing cervical HPV infection (dated by TCRdb to 2017 to 2018). Notes on the research overall: The cases were approximately 25 women with histologically confirmed HPV16-related CIN3 or worse, and 2 of these cases were invasive cancers. The 20 to 25 controls were women who cleared a single incident HPV16 infection within 12 months without developing precancer or cancer. Blood from cases was drawn at the visit where the lesion was first identified, while blood from controls was drawn once the infection was no longer detected. Among cases, blood sampling came a median of approximately 150 days after lesion detection, with an interquartile range of about 80 to 220 days. Because only a few women had HLA typing data, the possibility that HLA type acted as a confounder could not be ruled out. An exploratory proof-of-principle case-control study, nested within the Guanacaste HPV Natural History Study in Costa Rica, was conducted to compare TCR repertoires across cervical HPV16 outcomes. Cases and controls were matched on age within five years and on year of sample collection. Cases had a median age of about 34 years and controls had a median age of approximately 38, with no significant differences in baseline characteristics. The parent cohort enrolled 10,049 women aged 18 or older in Guanacaste, Costa Rica, in about 1993 to 1994 and followed the women for roughly seven years. Five blinded duplicates per group were added as quality controls, giving 60 or so samples: around 50 participants and 10 replicates.

Measured from the cysteine to the phenylalanine, the CDR3 is 15 residues long. The DNA covers only part of the CDR3, 36 bases in frame from base 1. The germline V gene sets CDR1 to SGHTA and CDR2 to FQGTGA. Trimming leaves V shorter by 3 bases and J shorter by 4 bases, with the junction holding 7 bases beyond the gene matches. Remarks on this clone: Its antigen target is currently unknown. Sequencing ends 3 residues short of the CDR3 end; the germline J gene provides the rest.

TCR beta CDR3 regions were amplified by multiplex PCR from an average of roughly 1,300 ng genomic DNA per sample using the immunoSEQ assay. To correct primer bias, the assay used a complete synthetic TCR repertoire to set an amplification baseline. Amplicons were sequenced on the Illumina platform. In the authors' own workflow: Sequences were error-corrected by clustering with frequency ratios and a modified nearest-neighbor algorithm and were then analyzed in the immunoSEQ Analyzer with IMGT gene definitions. At each rarefaction depth, TCR richness and evenness were averaged across 20 rarefaction repeats, and samples with fewer sequences than that depth were excluded. Wilcoxon rank sum tests with FDR correction were used to compare V, D and J gene relative abundances between the groups. For the blinded duplicates, the intraclass correlation was 95% to 97% for TCR richness and averaged 76.4% across around 61 gene segments. Held by TCRdb, this immuneACCESS table contains in-frame sequences only and omits some clones. Under half of the omission traces to an unresolved V gene where checked; the cause of the rest is unknown. V, J and clone size are those of that table, while D and trimming were read from the DNA. The record for this sample contains about 26,000 clones. The ten biggest clones cover roughly 4% of the sample.

Every participant had a single incident cervical HPV16 infection, and prevalent HPV16 infections were excluded. Cervical HPV DNA was detected by MY09/MY11 PCR, and genotyping was performed by dot-blot hybridization. Fifteen mL of heparinized blood were centrifuged, and the buffy coat was split into aliquots, frozen at -30 degrees C, and then kept at -80 degrees C. QIAGEN kits were used to extract genomic DNA from buffy coat specimens. On the study overall, not on this receptor specifically: CIN3+ cases had significantly higher TCR repertoire richness than controls across sequencing depths, but evenness did not differ between the groups. Because the number of T cells per sample was unknown, the richness differences could reflect varying T-cell content rather than repertoire biology. Random forest classifiers that combined richness and V gene abundances separated cases from controls with an estimated AUC of around 0.84. Because of the cross-sectional design, the study could not determine whether the associations came before infection or resulted from infection, and neither effector/memory subsets nor HPV-specific T cells were isolated. TRBV6-7 relative abundance was lower in cases than in controls (approximately 0.11% versus 0.16%; Bonferroni P = 0.0008).

The receptor's source is a woman aged 18 to 75 with a cervical HPV16 infection that either progressed to CIN3+ or cleared (not recorded which). The specimen sequenced was blood buffy coat. The chain is made from TRBV7-3 and TRBJ2-5, with TRBD2 identical over 8 junction bases. CDR3 reads: CASSLSGRGSETQYF. The sequenced part of the CDR3 DNA is TGTGCCAGCAGCTTGAGCGGGAGAGGGTCAGAGACC.